This passage covers 8 T cell receptor beta chains from one sample sequenced in a study of CD4 and CD8 cells across lung adenocarcinoma regions (dated by TCRdb to about 2018). The library was generated by PCR. The instrument given in TCRdb is HiSeq X Ten. The public reads were reanalyzed by TCRdb: fastp trimming at Q25, MiXCR alignment, in-frame beta chains only. Rows with one shared CDR3 protein collapse into an entry with the most common genes and DNA. The sample yields about 19,000 distinct CDR3 sequences; about 43% were counted once. The top ten hold roughly 18% of the sample. What was sequenced was CD4+ T cells from the margin of a lung tumor. This specimen's cell subset or site label, per the study, means: tumor margin region. Receptor source: a male donor with lung adenocarcinoma. The CD4 and CD8 labels of this study may be unreliable.

V usage is TRBV20-1 and J usage is TRBJ2-5; D unresolved. The CDR3 spans 12 residues. Germline V CDR1 and CDR2: DFQATT, SNEGSKA (reference sequence). Trimming shortened V by 6 bases and J by 2 bases, and 10 bases separated the two germline ends. The CDR3 sequence: CSALLGQETQYF. CDR3 DNA sequence: TGCAGTGCGCTACTGGGGCAAGAGACCCAGTACTTC.

This clonotype was recorded many times. The V call is TRBV6-1, the J call TRBJ2-2; TRBD2 matches 8 bases. V shed 9 bases, J shed 6 bases, and the junction held 12 bases outside the gene matches. Germline lookup yields CDR1 MNHNS and CDR2 SASEGT. CDR3 length: 15 amino acids. CDR3 nucleotide sequence: TGTGCCAGTCACTTGAAACAAGCGGGAGCCGGGGAGCTGTTTTTT. Translating gives CASHLKQAGAGELFF.

This clonotype was detected only a few times. Compared with germline, one end of the junction differs, possibly owing to a read error. In nucleotides, the CDR3 is TGTGCCAGCAGTGCGGGCCGAGGGGCTCGTGAGACAGATACGCAGTACTTT. Translating it yields CASSAGRGARETDTQYF. V usage is TRBV27 and J usage is TRBJ2-3; possibly TRBD1 or TRBD2 for D (5 bases each). From germline, CDR1 is MNHEY and CDR2 SMNVEV (reference sequence). This CDR3 is built from 17 residues.

The count of this clonotype is one. The CDR3 region has the DNA TGCGCCAGCAGCCAAGGGGGGGGGCTCTACGAGCAGTACTTC. Translation gives CASSQGGGLYEQYF. The rearrangement uses TRBV4-1 and TRBJ2-5, with a weak D call TRBD2 (7 bases). Near its end, the DNA agrees better with TRBJ2-7, so the J call may be wrong. Germline V gene lookup returns CDR1 MGHRA and CDR2 YSYEKL. The CDR3 covers 14 residues.

The table lists this clonotype with a few counts. V usage is TRBV29-1 and J usage is TRBJ2-2, with D possibly matching TRBD1 (5 bases). With 7 bases removed from V and 3 bases from J, the gap between germline ends came to 9 bases. From germline, CDR1 is SQVTM and CDR2 ANQGSEA. The CDR3 has 12 residues. CDR3 amino acids: CSAQVYTGELFF. The CDR3 nucleotides read TGCAGCGCACAGGTCTACACCGGGGAGCTGTTTTTT.

This rearrangement joins TRBV14 to TRBJ1-2; weak D call: TRBD1 (5 bases). The CDR3 covers 14 residues. Trimming stripped 0 bases from V and 9 bases from J, with 14 bases between. The germline V gene encodes CDR1 SGHDN and CDR2 FVKESK. The CDR3 region is CASSQDLRGVRYTF. Here the CDR3 DNA reads TGTGCCAGCAGCCAAGATCTAAGGGGAGTCCGCTACACCTTC. Full variable domain (outside the CDR3, taken from reference TRBV14 and TRBJ1-2): EAGVTQFPSHSVIEKGQTVTLRCDPISGHDNLYWYRRVMGKEIKFLLHFVKESKQDESGMPNNRFLAERTGGTYSTLKVQPAELEDSGVYFCASSQDLRGVRYTFGSGTRLTVV.

This chain connects TRBV6-1 to TRBJ1-2, with a possible D match to TRBD1 (6 bases). Trimming stripped 5 bases from V and 2 bases from J, with 12 bases between. The length of the CDR3 is 14 residues. Germline CDR1 reads MNHNS; CDR2 reads SASEGT. CDR3 in amino acids: CASSRPGVNYGYTF. CDR3 nucleotide sequence: TGTGCCAGCAGTCGCCCAGGGGTAAACTATGGCTACACCTTC.

The CDR3 bases are TGTGCCAGCAGCTTGCGGGCCTCGAACACCGGGGAGCTGTTTTTT. It codes for CASSLRASNTGELFF. The chain is built from TRBV7-8 and TRBJ2-2; possible D gene TRBD2, 5 bases. V gave up 3 bases and J gave up 0 bases, with 8 bases separating them. Looked up from germline, CDR1 is SGHVS and CDR2 is FQNEAQ. This CDR3 has 15 amino acids.